This T cell receptor (beta chain) was documented in a study of blood T cells in healthy people across ages. Overall study: Researchers report that template switching captured about one barcoded beta molecule per two T cells.

The individuals who served as donors were healthy Caucasians living in Russia, aged about 6 to 100. This CDR3 comprises 12 residues. V lost 6 bases to trimming and J lost 3 bases; unmatched junction nucleotides: 5. Germline CDR1 is DFQATT and CDR2 is SNEGSKA (reference sequence). Primers used in a second PCR of about 6 to 12 cycles were a sample-barcoded 5' primer and a J-beta primer mix. TCRdb called the 5' RACE reads again in MiXCR, with one record for every CDR3 protein. Of 1.4 million or so distinct CDR3 sequences listed, approximately 39% are singletons. This clonotype has a handful of counts. Its specificity is unknown. Findings and limits, study-wide: Unsorted PBMCs blocked a conclusive comparison of naive and antigen-experienced cells.

This chain links TRBV20-1 with TRBJ2-7, with 7 bases aligning to TRBD1. The sample consisted of blood. This receptor was identified in a woman under 30 in good health. The CDR3 here is CSARDSFYEQYF. Written as DNA, the CDR3 is TGCAGTGCCCGGGACAGTTTCTACGAGCAGTACTTC.